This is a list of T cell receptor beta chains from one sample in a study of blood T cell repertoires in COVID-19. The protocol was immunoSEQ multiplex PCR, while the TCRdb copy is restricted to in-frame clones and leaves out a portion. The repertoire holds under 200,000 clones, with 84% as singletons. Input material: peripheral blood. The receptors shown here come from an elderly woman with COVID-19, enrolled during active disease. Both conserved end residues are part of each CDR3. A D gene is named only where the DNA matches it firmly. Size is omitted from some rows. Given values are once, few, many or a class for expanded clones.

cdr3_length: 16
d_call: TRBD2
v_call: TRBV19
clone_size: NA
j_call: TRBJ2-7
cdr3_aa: CASSILAGGLRPEQYF
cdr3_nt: TGTGCCAGTAGTATTCTAGCGGGAGGGCTGAGGCCCGAGCAGTACTTC

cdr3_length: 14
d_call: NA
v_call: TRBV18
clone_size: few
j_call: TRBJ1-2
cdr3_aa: CASSPSAVDYGYTF
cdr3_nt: TGTGCCAGCTCACCATCCGCGGTCGACTATGGCTACACCTTC

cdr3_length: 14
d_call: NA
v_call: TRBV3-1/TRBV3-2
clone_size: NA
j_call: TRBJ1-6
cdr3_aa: CASSHFPKDSPLHF
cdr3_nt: TGTGCCAGCAGCCATTTCCCTAAAGATTCACCCCTCCACTTT

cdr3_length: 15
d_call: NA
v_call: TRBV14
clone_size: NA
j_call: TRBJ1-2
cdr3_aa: CASSQVGVGVNGYTF
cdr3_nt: TGTGCCAGCAGCCAAGTTGGGGTCGGGGTAAATGGCTACACCTTC

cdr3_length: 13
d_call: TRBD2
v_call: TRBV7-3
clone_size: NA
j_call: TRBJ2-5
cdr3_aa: CASSSRLAGTQYF
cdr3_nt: TGTGCCAGCAGCTCAAGACTAGCGGGGACCCAGTACTTC

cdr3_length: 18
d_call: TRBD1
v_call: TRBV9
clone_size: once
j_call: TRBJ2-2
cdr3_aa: CASSPRGQGAGSLGELFF
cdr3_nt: TGTGCCAGCAGCCCTCGCGGACAGGGGGCTGGATCCCTCGGGGAGCTGTTTTTT

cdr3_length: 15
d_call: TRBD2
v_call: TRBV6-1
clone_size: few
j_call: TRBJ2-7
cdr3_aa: CASSDDGSGRYEQYF
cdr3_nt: TGTGCCAGCAGTGACGACGGTAGCGGGAGATACGAGCAGTACTTC

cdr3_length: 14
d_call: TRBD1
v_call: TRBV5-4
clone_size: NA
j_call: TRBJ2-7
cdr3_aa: CASSLRTGAREQYF
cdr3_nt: TGTGCCAGCAGCTTGAGGACAGGGGCCCGGGAGCAGTACTTC

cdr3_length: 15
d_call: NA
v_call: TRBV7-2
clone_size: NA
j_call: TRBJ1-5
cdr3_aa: CASSLVSGINQPQHF
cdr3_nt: TGTGCCAGCAGCTTAGTGTCAGGTATTAATCAGCCCCAGCATTTT

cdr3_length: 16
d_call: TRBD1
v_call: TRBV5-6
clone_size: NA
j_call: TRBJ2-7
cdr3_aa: CASSLEWTGGTYEQYF
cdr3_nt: TGTGCCAGCAGCTTGGAGTGGACAGGGGGTACCTACGAGCAGTACTTC

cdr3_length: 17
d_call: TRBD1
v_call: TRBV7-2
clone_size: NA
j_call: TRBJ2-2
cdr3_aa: CASSLVGQGVNTGELFF
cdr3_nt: TGTGCCAGCAGCTTAGTGGGACAGGGGGTAAACACCGGGGAGCTGTTTTTT

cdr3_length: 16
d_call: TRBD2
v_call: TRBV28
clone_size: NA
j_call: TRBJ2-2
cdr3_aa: CASSLARWGGTGELFF
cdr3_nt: TGTGCCAGCAGTTTGGCCCGTTGGGGGGGAACCGGGGAGCTGTTTTTT

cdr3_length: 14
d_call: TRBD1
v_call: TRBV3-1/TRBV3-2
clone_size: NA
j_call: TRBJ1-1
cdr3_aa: CASSQAGQGAASFF
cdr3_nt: TGTGCCAGCAGCCAAGCGGGGCAGGGGGCGGCGTCTTTCTTT

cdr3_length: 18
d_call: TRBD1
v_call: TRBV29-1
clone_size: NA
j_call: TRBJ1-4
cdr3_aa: CSVVGTEGGIGHGEKLFF
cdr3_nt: TGCAGCGTTGTGGGGACAGAAGGCGGCATAGGGCATGGCGAAAAACTGTTTTTT

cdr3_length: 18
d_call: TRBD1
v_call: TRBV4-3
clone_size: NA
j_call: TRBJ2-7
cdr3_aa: CASSQDLGVLGTDYEQYF
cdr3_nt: TGCGCCAGCAGCCAAGACTTGGGGGTATTGGGGACAGACTACGAGCAGTACTTC

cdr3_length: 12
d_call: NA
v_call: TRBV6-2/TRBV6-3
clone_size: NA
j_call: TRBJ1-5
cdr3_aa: CASSSRLQPQHF
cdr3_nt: TGTGCCAGCAGTTCACGACTTCAGCCCCAGCATTTT

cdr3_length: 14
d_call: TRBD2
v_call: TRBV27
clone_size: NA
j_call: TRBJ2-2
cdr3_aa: CASSWLSGVGELFF
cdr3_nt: TGTGCCAGCAGTTGGTTGAGCGGGGTAGGGGAGCTGTTTTTT

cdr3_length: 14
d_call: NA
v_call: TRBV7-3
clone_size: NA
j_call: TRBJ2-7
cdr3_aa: CASSRGRGSYEQYF
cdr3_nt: TGTGCCAGCAGCCGCGGGCGGGGAAGCTACGAGCAGTACTTC

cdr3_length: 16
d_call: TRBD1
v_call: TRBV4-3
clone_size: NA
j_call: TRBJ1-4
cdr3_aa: CASSRGQGLFNEKLFF
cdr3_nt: TGCGCCAGCAGCCGGGGACAGGGCCTGTTTAATGAAAAACTGTTTTTT

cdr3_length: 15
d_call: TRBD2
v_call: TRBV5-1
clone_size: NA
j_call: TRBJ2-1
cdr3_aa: CASSWGGGSYNEQFF
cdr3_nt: TGCGCCAGCAGCTGGGGGGGAGGCTCCTACAATGAGCAGTTCTTC

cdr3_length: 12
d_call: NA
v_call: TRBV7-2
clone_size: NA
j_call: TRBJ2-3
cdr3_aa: CASSLARVTQYF
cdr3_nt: TGTGCCAGCAGCTTAGCCCGGGTTACGCAGTATTTT

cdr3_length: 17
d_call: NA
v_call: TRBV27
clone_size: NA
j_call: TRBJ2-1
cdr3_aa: CASKEGSGRALYNEQFF
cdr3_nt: TGTGCCAGCAAGGAGGGTTCGGGGCGGGCCTTATACAATGAGCAGTTCTTC

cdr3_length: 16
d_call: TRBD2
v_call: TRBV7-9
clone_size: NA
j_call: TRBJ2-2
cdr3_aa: CASSSLAGAGTGELFF
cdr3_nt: TGTGCCAGCAGCTCCTTAGCGGGGGCAGGGACCGGGGAGCTGTTTTTT

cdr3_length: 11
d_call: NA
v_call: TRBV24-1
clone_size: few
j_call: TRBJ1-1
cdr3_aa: CATSAQGEAFF
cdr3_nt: TGTGCCACCAGTGCCCAGGGCGAGGCTTTCTTT

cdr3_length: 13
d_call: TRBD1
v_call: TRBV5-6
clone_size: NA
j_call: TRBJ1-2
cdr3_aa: CASSEDRRDGYTF
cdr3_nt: TGTGCCAGCAGCGAGGACAGGAGGGATGGCTACACCTTC

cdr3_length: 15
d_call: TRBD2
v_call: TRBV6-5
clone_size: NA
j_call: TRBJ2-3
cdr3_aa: CASSYLAGGSDTQYF
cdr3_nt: TGTGCCAGCAGCTATCTAGCGGGAGGCTCAGATACGCAGTATTTT

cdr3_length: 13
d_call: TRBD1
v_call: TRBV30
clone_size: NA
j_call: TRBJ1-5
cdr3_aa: CAWNDRGNQPQHF
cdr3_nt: TGTGCCTGGAATGACAGGGGCAATCAGCCCCAGCATTTT

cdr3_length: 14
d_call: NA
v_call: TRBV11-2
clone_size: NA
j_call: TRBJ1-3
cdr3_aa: CASSLLAPGNTIYF
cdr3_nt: TGTGCCAGCAGCTTGTTGGCCCCCGGAAACACCATATATTTT

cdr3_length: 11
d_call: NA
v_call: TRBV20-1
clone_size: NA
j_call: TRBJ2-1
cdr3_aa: CSASVGGRQFF
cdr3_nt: TGCAGTGCTAGTGTCGGGGGGCGGCAGTTCTTC

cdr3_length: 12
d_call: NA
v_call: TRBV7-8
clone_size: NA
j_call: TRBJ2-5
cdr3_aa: CASSRTEETQYF
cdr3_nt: TGTGCCAGCAGCCGGACAGAAGAGACCCAGTACTTC

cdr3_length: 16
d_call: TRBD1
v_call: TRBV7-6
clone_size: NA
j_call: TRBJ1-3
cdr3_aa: CASSLGQGAEGNTIYF
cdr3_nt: TGTGCCAGCAGCTTAGGACAGGGGGCAGAAGGAAACACCATATATTTT

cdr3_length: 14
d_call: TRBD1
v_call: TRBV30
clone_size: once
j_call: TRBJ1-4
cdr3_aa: CAFRTGGAFEKLFF
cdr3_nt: TGTGCCTTCAGGACAGGGGGCGCTTTTGAAAAACTGTTTTTT

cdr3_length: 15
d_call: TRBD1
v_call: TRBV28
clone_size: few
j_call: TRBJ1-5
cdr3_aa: CASSFRGRGDQPQHF
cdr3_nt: TGTGCCAGCAGTTTCAGGGGGCGCGGGGATCAGCCCCAGCATTTT

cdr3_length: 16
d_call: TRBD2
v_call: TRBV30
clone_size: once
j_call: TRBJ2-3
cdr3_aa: CAWSVRAGGRTDTQYF
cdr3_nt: TGTGCCTGGAGTGTACGGGCGGGAGGCCGAACAGATACGCAGTATTTT

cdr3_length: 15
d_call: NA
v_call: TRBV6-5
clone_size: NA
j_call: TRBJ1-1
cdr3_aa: CASSRTVSGNTEAFF
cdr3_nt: TGTGCCAGCAGCAGGACAGTGTCTGGGAACACTGAAGCTTTCTTT

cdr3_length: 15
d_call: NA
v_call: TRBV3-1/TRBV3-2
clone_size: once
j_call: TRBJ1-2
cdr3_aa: CASSQGSPYTYGYTF
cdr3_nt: TGTGCCAGCAGCCAAGGGTCGCCTTATACTTATGGCTACACCTTC

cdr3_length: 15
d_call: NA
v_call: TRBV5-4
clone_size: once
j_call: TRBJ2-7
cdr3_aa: CASSHGSRASYEQYF
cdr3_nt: TGTGCCAGCAGCCACGGCTCGCGGGCTTCCTACGAGCAGTACTTC

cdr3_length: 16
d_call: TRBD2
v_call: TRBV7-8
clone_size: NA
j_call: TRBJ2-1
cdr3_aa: CASSSRGGFSYNEQFF
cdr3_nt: TGTGCCAGCAGTTCGCGGGGGGGCTTCTCCTACAATGAGCAGTTCTTC

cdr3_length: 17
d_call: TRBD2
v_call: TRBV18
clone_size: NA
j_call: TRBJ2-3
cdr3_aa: CASSPPTAGGFTDTQYF
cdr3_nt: TGTGCCAGCTCACCACCTACAGCGGGGGGGTTCACGGATACGCAGTATTTT

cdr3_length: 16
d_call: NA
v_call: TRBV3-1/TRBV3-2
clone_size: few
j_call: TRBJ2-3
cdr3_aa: CASSQGWGGATDTQYF
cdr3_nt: TGTGCCAGCAGCCAAGGATGGGGGGGGGCCACAGATACGCAGTATTTT

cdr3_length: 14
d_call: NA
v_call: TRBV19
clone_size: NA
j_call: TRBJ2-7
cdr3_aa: CASSIRHSTYEQYF
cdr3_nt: TGTGCCAGTAGTATCCGTCATAGTACCTACGAGCAGTACTTC

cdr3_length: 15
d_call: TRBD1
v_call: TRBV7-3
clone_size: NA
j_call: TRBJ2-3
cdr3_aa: CASSQGGQGTDTQYF
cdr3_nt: TGTGCCAGCAGTCAAGGGGGACAGGGCACAGATACGCAGTATTTT

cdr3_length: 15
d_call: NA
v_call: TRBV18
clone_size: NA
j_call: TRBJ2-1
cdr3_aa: CASSPITVSYNEQFF
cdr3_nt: TGTGCCAGCTCACCTATTACAGTGTCCTACAATGAGCAGTTCTTC

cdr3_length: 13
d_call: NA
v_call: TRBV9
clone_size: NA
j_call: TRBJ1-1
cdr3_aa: CASSYRAGAEAFF
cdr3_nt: TGTGCCAGCAGTTACAGGGCAGGGGCTGAAGCTTTCTTT

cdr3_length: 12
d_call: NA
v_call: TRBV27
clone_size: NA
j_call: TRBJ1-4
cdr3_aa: CASSSVHTGLFF
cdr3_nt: TGTGCCAGCAGTTCGGTACACACGGGGCTGTTTTTT

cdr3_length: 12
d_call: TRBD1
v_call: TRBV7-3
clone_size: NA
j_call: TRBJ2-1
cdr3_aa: CASSLPTGGKFF
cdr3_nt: TGTGCCAGCAGCTTACCGACAGGGGGGAAGTTCTTC